This TCR beta chain was profiled in a study of spatial heterogeneity in lung cancer. General study findings and limits: For expanded intratumoral alpha and beta TCRs, counts tracked tumor mutation counts.

MiXCR was run by TCRdb on the 5' RACE reads, yielding one entry per CDR3 protein. Of around 23,000 distinct CDR3 sequences in the sample, under 6.5% are singletons; the top ten hold about 9.3%. A word on this clonotype: Its target is unknown.

Time point of the sample: sample taken at primary tumor resection. Per germline, CDR1 SGHTA and CDR2 FQGNSA. The CDR3 is 16 amino acids. After removal of 5 bases from V and 7 bases from J, the junction contained 17 bases not matched to a gene. This receptor was identified in a male donor with early-stage non-small cell lung cancer. The chain joins TRBV7-2 to TRBJ2-7; 7 bases align to TRBD2. Source: lung tumor tissue, taken at surgery. CDR3 coding DNA: TGTGCCAGCAGCCTGGGGTTCGTGGCGGGAGACTGGGAGCAGTACTTC. Its protein is CASSLGFVAGDWEQYF.